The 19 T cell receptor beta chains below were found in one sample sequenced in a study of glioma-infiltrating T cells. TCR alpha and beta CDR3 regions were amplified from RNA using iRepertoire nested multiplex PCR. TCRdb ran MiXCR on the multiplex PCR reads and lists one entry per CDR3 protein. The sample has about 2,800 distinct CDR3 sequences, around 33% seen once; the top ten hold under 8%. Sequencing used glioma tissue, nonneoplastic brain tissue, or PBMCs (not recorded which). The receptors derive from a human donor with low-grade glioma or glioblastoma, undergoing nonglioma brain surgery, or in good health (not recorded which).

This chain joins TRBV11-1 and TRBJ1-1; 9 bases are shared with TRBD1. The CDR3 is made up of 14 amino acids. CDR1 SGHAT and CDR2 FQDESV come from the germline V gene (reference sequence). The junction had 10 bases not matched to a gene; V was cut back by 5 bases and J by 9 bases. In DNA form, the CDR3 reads TGTGCCAGCAGCCAGGGACAGGGAGGTACTAAAGCTTTCTTT. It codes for CASSQGQGGTKAFF.

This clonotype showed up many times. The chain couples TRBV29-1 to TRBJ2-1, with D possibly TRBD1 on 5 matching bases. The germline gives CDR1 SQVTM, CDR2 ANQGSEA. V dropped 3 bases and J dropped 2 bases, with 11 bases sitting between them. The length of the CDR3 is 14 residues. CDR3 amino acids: CSVDRTRAYNEQFF. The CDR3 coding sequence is TGCAGCGTTGATCGGACAAGAGCCTACAATGAGCAGTTCTTC.

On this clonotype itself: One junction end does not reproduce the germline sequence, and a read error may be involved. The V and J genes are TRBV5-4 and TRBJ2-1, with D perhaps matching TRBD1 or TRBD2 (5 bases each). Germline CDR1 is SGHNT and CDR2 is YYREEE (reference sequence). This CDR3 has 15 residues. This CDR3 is CANSLGVNTYNKQFF. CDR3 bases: TGTGCCAACAGCTTGGGGGTTAACACCTACAATAAGCAGTTCTTC.

CDR3 sequence reads: CASRLRAQYYNEQFF. The DNA for the CDR3 is TGTGCCAGCAGACTCCGGGCGCAATACTACAATGAGCAGTTCTTC. V and J are TRBV6-2 or TRBV6-3 and TRBJ2-1; D unclear. V gave up 6 bases and J gave up 3 bases, with 15 bases separating them. Looked up from germline, CDR1 is MNHEY and CDR2 is SVGEGT. This CDR3 region has 15 residues.

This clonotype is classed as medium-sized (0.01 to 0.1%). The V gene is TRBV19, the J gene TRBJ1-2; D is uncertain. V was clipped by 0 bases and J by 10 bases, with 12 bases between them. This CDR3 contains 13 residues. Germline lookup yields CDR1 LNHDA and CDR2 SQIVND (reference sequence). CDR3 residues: CASSIDREGYYTF. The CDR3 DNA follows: TGTGCCAGTAGTATAGATCGAGAAGGGTACTACACCTTC.

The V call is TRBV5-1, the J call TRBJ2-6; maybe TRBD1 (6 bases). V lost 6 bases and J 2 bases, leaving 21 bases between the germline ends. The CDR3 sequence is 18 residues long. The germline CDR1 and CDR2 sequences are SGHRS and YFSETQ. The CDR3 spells CASTFFGQFFTGANVLTF. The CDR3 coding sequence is TGCGCCAGCACCTTCTTCGGACAGTTCTTCACTGGGGCCAACGTCCTGACTTTC.

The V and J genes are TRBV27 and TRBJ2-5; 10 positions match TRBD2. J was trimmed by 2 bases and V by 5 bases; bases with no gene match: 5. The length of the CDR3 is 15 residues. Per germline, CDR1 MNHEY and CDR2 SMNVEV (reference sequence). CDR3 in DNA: TGTGCCAGCAGTAAAAGCGGGGGGGCACAAGAGACCCAGTACTTC. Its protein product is CASSKSGGAQETQYF.

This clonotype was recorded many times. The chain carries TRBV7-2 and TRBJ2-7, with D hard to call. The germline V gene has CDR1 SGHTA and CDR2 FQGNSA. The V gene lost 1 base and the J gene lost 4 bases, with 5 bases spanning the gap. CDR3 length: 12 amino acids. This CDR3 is CASSLERYEQYF. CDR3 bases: TGTGCCAGCAGCTTAGAGAGGTACGAGCAGTACTTC.

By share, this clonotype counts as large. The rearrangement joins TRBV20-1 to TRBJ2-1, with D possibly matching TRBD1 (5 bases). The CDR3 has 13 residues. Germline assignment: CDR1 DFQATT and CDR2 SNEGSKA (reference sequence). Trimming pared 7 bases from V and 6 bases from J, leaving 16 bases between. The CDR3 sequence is CSGKGWIRNEQFF. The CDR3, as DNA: TGCAGTGGGAAGGGGTGGATCCGCAATGAGCAGTTCTTC.

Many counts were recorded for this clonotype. The CDR3 DNA reads TGTGCCAGCAGTCCCGGGACCTATAACACTGAAGCTTTCTTT. Its translation is CASSPGTYNTEAFF. The chain is built from TRBV12-3 or TRBV12-4 and TRBJ1-1; D is possibly TRBD1 (5 bases). The CDR3 has 14 residues. V was trimmed by 5 bases and J by 2 bases, leaving 12 bases between them.

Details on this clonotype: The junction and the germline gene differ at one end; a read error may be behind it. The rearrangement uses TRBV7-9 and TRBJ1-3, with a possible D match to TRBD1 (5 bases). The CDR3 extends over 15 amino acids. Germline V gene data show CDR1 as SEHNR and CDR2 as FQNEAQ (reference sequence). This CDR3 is CASRLNRGSGNTIYF. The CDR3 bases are TGTGCAAGCAGATTAAATAGGGGCTCTGGAAACACCATATATTTT.

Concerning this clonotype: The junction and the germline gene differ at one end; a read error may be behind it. This chain's CDR3 is CASIPGGWSYEQYF. In nucleotides, the CDR3 is TGCGCCAGCATCCCAGGTGGTTGGTCCTACGAGCAGTACTTC. This chain joins TRBV7-2 and TRBJ2-7; no definite D call. The V gene's germline CDR1 is SGHTA and CDR2 FQGNSA. The CDR3 sequence is 14 residues long.

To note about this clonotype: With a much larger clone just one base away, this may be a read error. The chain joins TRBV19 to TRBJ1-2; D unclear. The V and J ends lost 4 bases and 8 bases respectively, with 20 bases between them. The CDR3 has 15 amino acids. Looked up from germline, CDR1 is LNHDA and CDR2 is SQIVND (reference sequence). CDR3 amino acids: CASSRGHLRVPGYTF. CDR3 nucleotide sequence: TGTGCCAGTAGTAGAGGGCACCTACGGGTGCCGGGCTACACCTTC.

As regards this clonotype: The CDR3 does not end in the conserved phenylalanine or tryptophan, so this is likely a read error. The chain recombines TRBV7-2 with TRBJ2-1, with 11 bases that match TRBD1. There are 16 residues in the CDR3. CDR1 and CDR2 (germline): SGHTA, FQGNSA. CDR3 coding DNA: TGTGCAAGCAGCATGGACAGGGGGCCGCTCTACAATGAGCAGTTCTTA. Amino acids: CASSMDRGPLYNEQFL.

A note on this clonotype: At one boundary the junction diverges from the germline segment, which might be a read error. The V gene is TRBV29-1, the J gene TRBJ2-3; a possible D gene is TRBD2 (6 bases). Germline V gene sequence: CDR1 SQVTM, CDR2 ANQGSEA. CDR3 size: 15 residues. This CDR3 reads CSVTPVRGTTDMQNF. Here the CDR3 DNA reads TGCAGCGTCACCCCGGTACGGGGGACCACAGATATGCAGAATTTT.

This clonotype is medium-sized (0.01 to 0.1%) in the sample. The CDR3, as DNA: TGTGCCATCAGAGGCGGGACGTGCGACACGCAGTATTTT. This sequence encodes CAIRGGTCDTQYF. The rearrangement links TRBV10-3 to TRBJ2-3; D is perhaps TRBD2 (6 bases). Germline-derived CDR1 and CDR2 are ENHRY and SYGVKD. V gave up 6 bases and J gave up 9 bases, with 16 bases separating them. This CDR3 region has 13 residues.

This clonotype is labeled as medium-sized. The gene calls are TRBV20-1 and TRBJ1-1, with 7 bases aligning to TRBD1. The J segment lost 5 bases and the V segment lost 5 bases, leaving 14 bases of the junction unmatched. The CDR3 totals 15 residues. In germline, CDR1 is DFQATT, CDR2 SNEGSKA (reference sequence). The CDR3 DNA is TGCAGTGCTTACGACCAATTGAGGGGGCTGACTGAAGCTTTCTTT. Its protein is CSAYDQLRGLTEAFF.

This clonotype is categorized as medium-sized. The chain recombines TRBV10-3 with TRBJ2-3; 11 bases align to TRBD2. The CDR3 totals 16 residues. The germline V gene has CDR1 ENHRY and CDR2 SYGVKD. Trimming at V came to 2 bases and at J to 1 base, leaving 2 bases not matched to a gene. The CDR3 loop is CAISETSGGRTDTQYF. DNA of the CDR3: TGTGCCATCAGTGAGACTAGCGGGGGCCGCACAGATACGCAGTATTTT.

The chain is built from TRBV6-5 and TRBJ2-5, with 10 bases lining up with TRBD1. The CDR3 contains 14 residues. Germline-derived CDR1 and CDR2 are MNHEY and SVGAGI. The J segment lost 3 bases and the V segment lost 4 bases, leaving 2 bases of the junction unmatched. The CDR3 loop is CASSSGTGEETQYF. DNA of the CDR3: TGTGCCAGCAGTTCCGGGACAGGGGAAGAGACCCAGTACTTC.